The text below deals with one T cell receptor (beta chain). Between the trimmed V and J ends, which lost 6 bases and 4 bases, there was a span of 16 bases. The CDR3 totals 15 residues. Looked up from germline, CDR1 is LNHDA and CDR2 is SQIVND (reference sequence). This specimen belongs to a study of blood T cell repertoires in COVID-19. Source study methods: Estimates of nucleated cell counts were drawn from the amplification of reference gene primers. Here immunoSEQ multiplex PCR was the method, and the copy in TCRdb shows in-frame clones only, minus some. That table supplies the V and J calls and clone size; D and trimming were determined from the DNA. This repertoire shows around 180,000 clones, over 70% found once; its top ten account for around 15%.

Sequencing input: peripheral blood. This sequence originates from a man in his sixties with active or convalescent COVID-19. The chain couples TRBV19 to TRBJ2-1; TRBD2 might be the D (6 bases). Here the CDR3 DNA reads TGTGCCAGTAGAAGTCCGGGACGGGGGTACAATGAGCAGTTCTTC. It is translated as CASRSPGRGYNEQFF.